This entry features one T cell receptor beta chain sequence. Its antigen is not identified. PCR involved 60 Vbeta and 13 Jbeta primers. The data were produced by immunoSEQ multiplex PCR, yet TCRdb's version contains in-frame clones alone and is incomplete. Of about 78,000 clones detected, around three quarters appear once; the ten largest clones hold approximately 1%. The data belong to a study of cytomegalovirus exposure and HLA in healthy donors. Study-wide findings and caveats: Some TCR beta chains (about 170 of them) were listed as cytomegalovirus-associated. Most CMV-associated TCR beta chains appeared HLA-restricted in a later analysis. Researchers reportedly found TCR beta sequences accurately predicted most subjects' HLA-A and HLA-B alleles. Rare TCR sequences predominated, though certain public TCRs were found in many donors.

V was pared by 4 bases and J by 0 bases, with 24 bases between. CDR1 is LNHDA, CDR2 SQIVND, per germline (reference sequence). This CDR3 contains 20 residues. The sequence derives from a male donor in good health and CMV-seronegative. The specimen sequenced was PBMCs. The genes are TRBV19 and TRBJ1-4, with a possible D match to TRBD1 (6 bases). The CDR3 loop reads CASSRIWGGARISTNEKLFF. The CDR3 coding sequence is TGTGCCAGTAGTAGGATTTGGGGGGGCGCAAGAATTTCAACTAATGAAAAACTGTTTTTT.